This TCR beta chain was found in a study of blood T cell repertoires in COVID-19. At the level of the study: COVID-19 samples collected from the United States, Italy and Spain covered acute and convalescent phases. T cells, B-cell-depleted T cells, or PBMCs provided the cDNA or gDNA that served as material.

Study processing details: The authors estimated nucleated cell counts from reference gene primer amplification. The table came from immunoSEQ multiplex PCR; TCRdb's copy has only in-frame clones and leaves some out. The DNA gave D and trimming, while V, J and clone size come from that table. The table has around 170,000 clones, 80% to 85% seen once. Germline V lookup: CDR1 MNHNS, CDR2 SASEGT. The CDR3 is 15 residues long. Trimming stripped 7 bases from V and 0 bases from J, with 13 bases between. V and J are TRBV6-1 and TRBJ1-3; D is uncertain. Sequenced material: peripheral blood. The sequence was obtained from a woman in her thirties or forties with acute or convalescent COVID-19. CDR3 in DNA: TGTGCCAGCAACTCGGGGTCCTACTCTGGAAACACCATATATTTT. Protein product: CASNSGSYSGNTIYF.